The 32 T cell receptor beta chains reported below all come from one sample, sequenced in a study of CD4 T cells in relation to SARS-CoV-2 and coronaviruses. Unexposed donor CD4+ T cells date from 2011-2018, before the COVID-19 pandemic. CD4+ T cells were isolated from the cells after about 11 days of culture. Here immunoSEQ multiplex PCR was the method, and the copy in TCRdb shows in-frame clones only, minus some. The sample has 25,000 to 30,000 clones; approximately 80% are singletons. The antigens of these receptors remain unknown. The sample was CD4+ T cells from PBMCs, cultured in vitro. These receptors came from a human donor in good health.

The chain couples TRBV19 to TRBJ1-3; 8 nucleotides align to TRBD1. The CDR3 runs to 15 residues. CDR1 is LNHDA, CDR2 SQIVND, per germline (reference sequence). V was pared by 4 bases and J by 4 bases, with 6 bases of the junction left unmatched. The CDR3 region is CASSSPGGAGNTIYF. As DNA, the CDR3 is TGTGCCAGTAGTAGCCCAGGGGGCGCCGGAAACACCATATATTTT.

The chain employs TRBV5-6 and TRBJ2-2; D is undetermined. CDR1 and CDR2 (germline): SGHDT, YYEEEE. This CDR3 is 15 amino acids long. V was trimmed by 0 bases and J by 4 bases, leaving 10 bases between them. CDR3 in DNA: TGTGCCAGCAGCTTGGCCGGCAGATTCACCGGGGAGCTGTTTTTT. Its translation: CASSLAGRFTGELFF.

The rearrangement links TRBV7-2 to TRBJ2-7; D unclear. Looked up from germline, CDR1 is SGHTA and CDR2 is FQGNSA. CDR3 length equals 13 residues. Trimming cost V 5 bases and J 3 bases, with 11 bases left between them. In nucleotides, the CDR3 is TGTGCCAGCAGCGCAAATAAGGGCTACGAGCAGTACTTC. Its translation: CASSANKGYEQYF.

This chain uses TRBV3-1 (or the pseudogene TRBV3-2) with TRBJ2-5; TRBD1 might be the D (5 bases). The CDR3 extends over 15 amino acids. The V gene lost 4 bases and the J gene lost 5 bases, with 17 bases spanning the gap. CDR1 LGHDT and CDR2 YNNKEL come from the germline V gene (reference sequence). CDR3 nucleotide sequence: TGTGCCAGCAGCCCGCCGGACACGCTAGGGGAGACCCAGTACTTC. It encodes CASSPPDTLGETQYF.

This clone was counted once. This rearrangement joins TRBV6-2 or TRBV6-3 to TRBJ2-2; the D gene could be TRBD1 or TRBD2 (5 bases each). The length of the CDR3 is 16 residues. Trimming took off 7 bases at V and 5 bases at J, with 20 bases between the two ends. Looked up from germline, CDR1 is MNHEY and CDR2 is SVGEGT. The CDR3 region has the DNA TGTGCCAGCACCCCCCGGGGCGAAACTGGGACCGGGGAGCTGTTTTTT. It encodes CASTPRGETGTGELFF.

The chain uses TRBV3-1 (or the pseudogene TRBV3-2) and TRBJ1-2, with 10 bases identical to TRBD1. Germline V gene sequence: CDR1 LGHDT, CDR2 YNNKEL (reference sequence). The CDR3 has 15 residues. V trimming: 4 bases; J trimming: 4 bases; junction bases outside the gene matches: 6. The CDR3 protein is CASSPGDRGLYGYTF. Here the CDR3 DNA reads TGTGCCAGCAGCCCGGGGGACAGGGGCCTCTATGGCTACACCTTC.

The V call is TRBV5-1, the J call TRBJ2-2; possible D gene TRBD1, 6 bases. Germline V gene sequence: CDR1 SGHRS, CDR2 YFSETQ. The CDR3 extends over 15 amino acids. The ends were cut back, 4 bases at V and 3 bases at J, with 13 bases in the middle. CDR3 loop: CASSPEGVDTGELFF. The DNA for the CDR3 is TGCGCCAGCAGCCCAGAGGGGGTAGACACCGGGGAGCTGTTTTTT.

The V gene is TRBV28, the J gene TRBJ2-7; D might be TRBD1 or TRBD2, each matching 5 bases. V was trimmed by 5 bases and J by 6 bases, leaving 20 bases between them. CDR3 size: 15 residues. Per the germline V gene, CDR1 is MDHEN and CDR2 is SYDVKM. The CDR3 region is CASSATGTGRIEQYF. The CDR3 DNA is TGTGCCAGCAGTGCTACCGGGACCGGTAGGATCGAGCAGTACTTC.

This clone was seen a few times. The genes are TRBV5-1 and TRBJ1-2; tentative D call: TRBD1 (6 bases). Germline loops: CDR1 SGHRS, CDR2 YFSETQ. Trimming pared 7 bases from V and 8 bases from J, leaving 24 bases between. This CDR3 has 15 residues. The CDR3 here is CASGVPGTPPGGYTF. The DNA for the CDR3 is TGCGCCAGCGGAGTTCCCGGGACACCGCCCGGCGGCTACACCTTC.

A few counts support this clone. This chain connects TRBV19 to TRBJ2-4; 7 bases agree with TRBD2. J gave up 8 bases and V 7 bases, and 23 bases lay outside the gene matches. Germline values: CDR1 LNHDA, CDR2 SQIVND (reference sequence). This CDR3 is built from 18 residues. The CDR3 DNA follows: TGTGCCAGTATGGGGACGGGAGGTGGGGTCCCGGGGATGGACATTCAGTACTTC. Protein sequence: CASMGTGGGVPGMDIQYF.

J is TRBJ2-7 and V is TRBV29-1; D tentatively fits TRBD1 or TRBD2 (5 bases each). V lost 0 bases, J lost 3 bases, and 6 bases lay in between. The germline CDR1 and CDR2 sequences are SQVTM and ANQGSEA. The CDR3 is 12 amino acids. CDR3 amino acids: CSVEDGGYEQYF. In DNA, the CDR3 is TGCAGCGTTGAAGATGGGGGCTACGAGCAGTACTTC.

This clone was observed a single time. CDR3 sequence: CASSGPPGLGTDTQYF. DNA of the CDR3: TGTGCCAGCAGCGGTCCTCCGGGACTGGGCACAGATACGCAGTATTTT. The V call is TRBV2, the J call TRBJ2-3; possibly TRBD2 for D (6 bases). Germline-derived CDR1 and CDR2 are SNHLY and FYNNEI. V dropped 6 bases and J dropped 1 base, with 17 bases sitting between them. This CDR3 has 16 amino acids.

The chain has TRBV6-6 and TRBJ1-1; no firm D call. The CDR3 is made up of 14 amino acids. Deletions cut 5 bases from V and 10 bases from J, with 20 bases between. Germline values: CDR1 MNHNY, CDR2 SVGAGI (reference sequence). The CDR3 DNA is TGTGCCAGCAGTCCCTCCGGGCAGTTCCTCGGAGCTTTCTTT. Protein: CASSPSGQFLGAFF.

The CDR3 DNA follows: TGTGCCAGCAGCCAAGATGCTAACTATGGCTACACCTTC. Its translation: CASSQDANYGYTF. The chain couples TRBV7-3 to TRBJ1-2; D is ambiguous. CDR3 length equals 13 residues. Germline CDR1 SGHTA, CDR2 FQGTGA. Deletions cut 5 bases from V and 0 bases from J, with 7 bases between.

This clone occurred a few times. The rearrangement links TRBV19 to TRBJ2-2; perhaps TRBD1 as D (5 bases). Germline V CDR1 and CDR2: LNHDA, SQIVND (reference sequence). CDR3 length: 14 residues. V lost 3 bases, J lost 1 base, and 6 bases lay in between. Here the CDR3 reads CASSMQGNTGELFF. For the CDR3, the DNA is TGTGCCAGTAGTATGCAGGGGAACACCGGGGAGCTGTTTTTT.

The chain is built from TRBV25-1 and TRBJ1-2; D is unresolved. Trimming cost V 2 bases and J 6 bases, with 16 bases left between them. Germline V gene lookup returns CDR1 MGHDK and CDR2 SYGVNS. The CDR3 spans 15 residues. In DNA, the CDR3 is TGTGCCAGCAGTGAAGGTGACCAGGTTAATGATGGCTACACCTTC. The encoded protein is CASSEGDQVNDGYTF.

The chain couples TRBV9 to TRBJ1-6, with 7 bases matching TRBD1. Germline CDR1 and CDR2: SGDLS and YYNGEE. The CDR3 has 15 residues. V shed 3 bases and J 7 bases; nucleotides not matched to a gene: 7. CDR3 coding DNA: TGTGCCAGCAGCGCCCGACAGGGAAAGAATTCACCCCTCCACTTT. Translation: CASSARQGKNSPLHF.

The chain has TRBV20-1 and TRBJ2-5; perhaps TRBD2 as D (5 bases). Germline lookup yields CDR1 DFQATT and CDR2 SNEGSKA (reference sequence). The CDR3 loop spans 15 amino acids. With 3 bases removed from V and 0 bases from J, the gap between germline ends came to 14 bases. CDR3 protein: CSASPPGGYQETQYF. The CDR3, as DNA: TGCAGTGCTAGTCCTCCCGGCGGGTACCAAGAGACCCAGTACTTC.

The CDR3 region is CASSQIQETQYF. The CDR3 region has the DNA TGTGCCAGCAGCCAAATTCAAGAGACCCAGTACTTC. The chain links TRBV3-1 (or the pseudogene TRBV3-2) to TRBJ2-5; D call uncertain. In germline, CDR1 is LGHDT, CDR2 YNNKEL (reference sequence). V was shortened by 2 bases and J by 2 bases, with 3 bases between the two germline ends. The CDR3 loop spans 12 amino acids.

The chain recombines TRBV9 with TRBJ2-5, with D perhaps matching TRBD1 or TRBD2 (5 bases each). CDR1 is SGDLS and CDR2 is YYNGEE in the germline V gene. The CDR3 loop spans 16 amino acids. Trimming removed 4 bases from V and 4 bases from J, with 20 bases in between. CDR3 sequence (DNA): TGTGCCAGCAGCCCACCGCCGGGGCGAGATCTAGAGACCCAGTACTTC. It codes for CASSPPPGRDLETQYF.

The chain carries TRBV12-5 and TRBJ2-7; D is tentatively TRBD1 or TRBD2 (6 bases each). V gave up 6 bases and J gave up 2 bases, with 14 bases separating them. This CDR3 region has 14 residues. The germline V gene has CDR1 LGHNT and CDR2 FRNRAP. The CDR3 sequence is CASGPEGGPYEQYF. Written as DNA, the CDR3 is TGTGCTAGTGGCCCCGAGGGGGGCCCCTACGAGCAGTACTTC.

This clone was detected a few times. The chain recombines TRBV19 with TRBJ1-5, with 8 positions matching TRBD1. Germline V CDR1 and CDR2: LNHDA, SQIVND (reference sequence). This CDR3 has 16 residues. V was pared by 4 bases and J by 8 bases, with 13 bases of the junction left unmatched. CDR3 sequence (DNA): TGTGCCAGTAGTAACTTCTATACACAGGGGGGAAAGCCCCAGCATTTT. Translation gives CASSNFYTQGGKPQHF.

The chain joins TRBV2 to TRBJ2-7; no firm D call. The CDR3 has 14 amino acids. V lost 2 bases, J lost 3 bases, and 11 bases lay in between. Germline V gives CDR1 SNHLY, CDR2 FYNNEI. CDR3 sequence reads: CASSETAGNYEQYF. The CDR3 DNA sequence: TGTGCCAGCAGTGAAACGGCAGGTAACTACGAGCAGTACTTC.

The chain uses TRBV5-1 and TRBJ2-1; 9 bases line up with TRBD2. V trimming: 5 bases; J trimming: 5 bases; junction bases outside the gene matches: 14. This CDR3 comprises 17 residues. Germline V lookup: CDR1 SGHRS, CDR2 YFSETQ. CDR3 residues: CASSPISGLAGNNEQFF. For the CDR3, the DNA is TGCGCCAGCAGTCCTATCTCAGGGCTAGCGGGGAACAATGAGCAGTTCTTC.

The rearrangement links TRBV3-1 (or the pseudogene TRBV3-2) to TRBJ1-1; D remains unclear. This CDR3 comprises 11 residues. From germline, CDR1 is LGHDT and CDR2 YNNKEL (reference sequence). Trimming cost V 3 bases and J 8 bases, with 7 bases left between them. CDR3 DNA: TGTGCCAGCAGCCAGTACGACGAAGCTTTCTTT. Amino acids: CASSQYDEAFF.

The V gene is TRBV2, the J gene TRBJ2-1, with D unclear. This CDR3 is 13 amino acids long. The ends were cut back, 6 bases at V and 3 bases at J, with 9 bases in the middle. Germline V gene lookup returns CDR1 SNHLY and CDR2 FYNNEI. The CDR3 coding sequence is TGTGCCAGCAGAGCTAGTAGCTACAATGAGCAGTTCTTC. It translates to CASRASSYNEQFF.

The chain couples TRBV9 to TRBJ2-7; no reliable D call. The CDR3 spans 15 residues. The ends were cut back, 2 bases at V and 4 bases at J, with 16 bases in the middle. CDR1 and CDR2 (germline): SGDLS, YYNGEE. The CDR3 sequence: CASSVDAQIGYEQYF. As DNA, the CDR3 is TGTGCCAGCAGCGTGGATGCCCAGATTGGTTACGAGCAGTACTTC.

Here the CDR3 DNA reads TGTGCCAGCAGTGCGGTGGCGGAGGGGTCCTACGAGCAGTACTTC. Its protein product is CASSAVAEGSYEQYF. The chain is built from TRBV2 and TRBJ2-7; D is possibly TRBD2 (6 bases). This CDR3 contains 15 residues. The V gene's germline CDR1 is SNHLY and CDR2 FYNNEI. The V and J ends lost 4 bases and 1 base respectively, with 14 bases between them.

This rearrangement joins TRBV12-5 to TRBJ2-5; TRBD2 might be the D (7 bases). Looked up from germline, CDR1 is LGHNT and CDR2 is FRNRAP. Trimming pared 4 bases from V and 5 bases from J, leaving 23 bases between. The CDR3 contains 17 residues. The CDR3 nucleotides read TGTGCTAGTGGTTCACCCCGTTTGGGGGGGGCGGGGGAGACCCAGTACTTC. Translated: CASGSPRLGGAGETQYF.

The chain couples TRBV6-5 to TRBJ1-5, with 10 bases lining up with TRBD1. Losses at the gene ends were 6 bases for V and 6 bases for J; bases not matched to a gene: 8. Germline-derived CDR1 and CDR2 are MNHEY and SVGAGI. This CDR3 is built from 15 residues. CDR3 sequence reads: CASRTPGQGSQPQHF. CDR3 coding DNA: TGTGCCAGCAGAACCCCGGGACAGGGGAGTCAGCCCCAGCATTTT.

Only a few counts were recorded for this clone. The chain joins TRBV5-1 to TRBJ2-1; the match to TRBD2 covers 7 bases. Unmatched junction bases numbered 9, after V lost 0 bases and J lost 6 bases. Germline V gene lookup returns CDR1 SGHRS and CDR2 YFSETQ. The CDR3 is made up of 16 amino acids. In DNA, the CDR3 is TGCGCCAGCAGCTTGGTAAAGCGGGGAGAAGGCAATGAGCAGTTCTTC. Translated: CASSLVKRGEGNEQFF.

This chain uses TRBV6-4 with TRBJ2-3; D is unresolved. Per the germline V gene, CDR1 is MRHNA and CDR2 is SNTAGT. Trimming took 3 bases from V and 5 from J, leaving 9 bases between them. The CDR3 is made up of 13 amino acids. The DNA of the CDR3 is TGTGCCAGCAGTGAGGTAATGGGAGATACGCAGTATTTT. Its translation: CASSEVMGDTQYF.